This paragraph covers one TCR beta chain sequence. Its target is unknown. Measured with immunoSEQ multiplex PCR; TCRdb has only the in-frame clones, and not every one. The repertoire consists of around 53,000 clones, with more than 70% occurring once and the leading ten covering about 0.58%. The sample belongs to a study of OX40 agonist ivuxolimab in advanced cancers. Study-wide context: Hepatocellular carcinoma, melanoma, renal cell or head and neck cancer occurred in dose-escalation patients.

Study outcomes and limitations: Expanded clones belonging to CD8+ T cells outnumbered, on average, those of CD4+. Low levels of normalized T-cell clonal expansion also appeared in some nonresponders. In the 0.1 to 3.0 mg/kg range, CD4+ and CD8+ blood T cells had expanded clonally by week 6.

Germline CDR1 SNHLY, CDR2 FYNNEI. CDR3 length equals 16 residues. Trimming removed 6 bases from V and 4 bases from J; junction bases left unmatched: 9. The source is an adult with an advanced solid tumor such as melanoma, head and neck, liver or kidney cancer. The specimen was CD4+ or CD8+ T cells sorted from blood, collected in a trial of the OX40 agonist ivuxolimab. The J gene is TRBJ2-3, the V gene TRBV2, with 11 bases lining up with TRBD2. This CDR3 reads CASSLIAGGISDTQYF. The CDR3, as DNA: TGTGCCAGCAGCCTGATAGCGGGAGGGATATCAGATACGCAGTATTTT.